The present T cell receptor (beta chain) was sequenced within a study of response to subunit inactivated influenza vaccine. In this sample, this clonotype turned up many times. The antigen is not known. Study-wide results and caveats: The authors proposed limited new T cell recruitment per seasonal influenza vaccination.

TCRdb reprocessed the RT-PCR reads with MiXCR, giving one entry per CDR3 protein. This table holds under 200,000 distinct CDR3 sequences, around 10% found once. The sample was CD8+ T cells sorted from PBMCs, taken less than 30 months after vaccination. The receptor was isolated from a man aged 50 to 75 who received an inactivated influenza vaccine.

DNA for the CDR3: TGCAGTGCTAGAGATGCCAGGGGTGGCTCACCCCTCCACTTT. This translates into CSARDARGGSPLHF. The chain is built from TRBV20-1 and TRBJ1-6, with D maybe TRBD1 (6 bases). This CDR3 contains 14 residues. V lost 0 bases to trimming and J lost 10 bases, with 13 bases between them. CDR1 and CDR2 from the germline V gene are DFQATT and SNEGSKA (reference sequence).